Listed here are 32 T cell receptor beta chains from one sample, sequenced in a study of blood T cell repertoires in COVID-19. This table comes from immunoSEQ multiplex PCR, and its TCRdb copy is limited to in-frame clones, with some not included. The sample contains approximately 97,000 clones, roughly nine tenths of which appear only once. Sequencing was carried out using peripheral blood. These TCRs come from a man in his 60s with acute or convalescent COVID-19.

This clone was observed a handful of times. The J gene is TRBJ2-5, the V gene TRBV23-1, with TRBD1 as a possible D gene (5 bases). TRBV23-1 is an ORF, with its function uncertain. The CDR3 totals 14 residues. The V end was cut by 3 bases, the J end by 3 bases, with 11 bases between. CDR3 protein: CASSQGRSEETQYF. The CDR3, as DNA: TGCGCCAGCAGTCAGGGGCGGTCAGAAGAGACCCAGTACTTC.

The count of this clone is one. The chain uses TRBV30 and TRBJ1-5, with TRBD1 identical over 9 bases. Looked up from germline, CDR1 is GTSNPN and CDR2 is SVGIG (reference sequence). The length of the CDR3 is 14 residues. Losses at the gene ends were 2 bases for V and 4 bases for J; bases not matched to a gene: 3. The CDR3 DNA reads TGTGCCTGGAGTACCGGGACAGGGAATCAGCCCCAGCATTTT. This codes for CAWSTGTGNQPQHF.

J is TRBJ1-2 and V is TRBV27; D call uncertain. The CDR3 length is 17 residues. Deletions cut 0 bases from V and 0 bases from J, with 14 bases between. Per the germline V gene, CDR1 is MNHEY and CDR2 is SMNVEV (reference sequence). The CDR3 DNA sequence: TGTGCCAGCAGTTTATCCCCCACGAGACTTTCTAACTATGGCTACACCTTC. This sequence encodes CASSLSPTRLSNYGYTF.

The chain links TRBV6-1 to TRBJ2-3; 14 nucleotides agree with TRBD2. Germline V gene data show CDR1 as MNHNS and CDR2 as SASEGT. The CDR3 length is 17 residues. J gave up 6 bases and V 4 bases, and 9 bases lay outside the gene matches. The CDR3 is CASSVTTSGGAKDTQYF. CDR3 DNA sequence: TGTGCCAGCAGTGTGACGACTAGCGGGGGGGCCAAGGATACGCAGTATTTT.

The chain is built from TRBV4-1 and TRBJ1-4; 9 nucleotides match TRBD1. The ends lost 4 bases at V and 7 bases at J; junction bases unmatched: 10. CDR1 MGHRA and CDR2 YSYEKL come from the germline V gene. This CDR3 comprises 16 residues. DNA of the CDR3: TGCGCCAGCAGCCTCTTGGAGGGACAGGGTGGTGAAAAACTGTTTTTT. It encodes CASSLLEGQGGEKLFF.

The chain couples TRBV6-5 to TRBJ1-2, with TRBD1 matching over 7 bases. Germline loops: CDR1 MNHEY, CDR2 SVGAGI. The J segment lost 4 bases and the V segment lost 8 bases, leaving 13 bases of the junction unmatched. The CDR3 extends over 15 amino acids. CDR3 coding DNA: TGTGCCAGCGGTAAAACGGGACAGAGATCCTATGGCTACACCTTC. Amino acid sequence: CASGKTGQRSYGYTF.

This clone was seen once. The chain combines TRBV2 with TRBJ2-5; D remains unclear. Germline V gene data show CDR1 as SNHLY and CDR2 as FYNNEI. The CDR3 has 13 amino acids. The germline V and J ends were trimmed by 7 bases and 1 base, with 10 bases remaining between them. CDR3 residues: CASNTITQETQYF. In nucleotides, the CDR3 is TGTGCCAGCAATACTATCACCCAAGAGACCCAGTACTTC.

The V and J genes are TRBV5-1 and TRBJ1-1; 7 nucleotides align to TRBD1. J was trimmed by 4 bases and V by 1 base; bases with no gene match: 4. This CDR3 has 14 amino acids. Germline CDR1 is SGHRS and CDR2 is YFSETQ. The CDR3 DNA is TGCGCCAGCAGCTTGTACAGGGGAAGCACTGAAGCTTTCTTT. Protein: CASSLYRGSTEAFF. The full variable domain, with the rest looked up from reference TRBV5-1 and TRBJ1-1, is KAGVTQTPRYLIKTRGQQVTLSCSPISGHRSVSWYQQTPGQGLQFLFEYFSETQRNKGNFPGRFSGRQFSNSRSEMNVSTLELGDSALYLCASSLYRGSTEAFFGQGTRLTVV.

The V gene is TRBV18, the J gene TRBJ2-3, with TRBD1 matching 7 bases. CDR1 and CDR2 (germline): KGHSH, LQKENI. This CDR3 spans 16 amino acids. V dropped 1 base and J dropped 5; count of bases not matched to a gene: 9. The CDR3: CASSPLMATGRDTQYF. The CDR3 bases are TGTGCCAGCTCACCACTTATGGCGACAGGGCGAGATACGCAGTATTTT.

The V call is TRBV25-1, the J call TRBJ2-1; 12 bases are shared with TRBD2. Germline V gene data show CDR1 as MGHDK and CDR2 as SYGVNS. CDR3 length equals 16 residues. Losses at the gene ends were 6 bases for V and 8 bases for J; bases not matched to a gene: 11. CDR3 loop: CASRQAGTSGPHEQFF. In DNA form, the CDR3 reads TGTGCCAGCAGGCAGGCCGGGACTAGCGGGCCCCATGAGCAGTTCTTC.

The chain employs TRBV2 and TRBJ1-5, with 10 bases that match TRBD1. In germline, CDR1 is SNHLY, CDR2 FYNNEI. The CDR3 is 17 residues long. V was clipped by 4 bases and J by 0 bases; unmatched bases: 6. Here the CDR3 reads CASSVLGQGYSNQPQHF. CDR3 bases: TGTGCCAGCAGTGTCCTGGGACAGGGGTATAGCAATCAGCCCCAGCATTTT.

CDR3 DNA sequence: TGTGCCAGTAATGTTCTACGCGGGACAGAGAGCAATCAGCCCCAGCATTTT. It specifies CASNVLRGTESNQPQHF. The rearrangement joins TRBV19 to TRBJ1-5; 7 positions match TRBD1. The J segment lost 1 base and the V segment lost 7 bases, leaving 13 bases of the junction unmatched. This CDR3 is built from 17 residues. CDR1 is LNHDA, CDR2 SQIVND, per germline (reference sequence).

The chain recombines TRBV5-1 with TRBJ1-2, with a possible D match to TRBD1 (5 bases). Trimming removed 2 bases at V and 4 bases at J, with 9 bases between. The CDR3 loop spans 13 amino acids. Germline V gives CDR1 SGHRS, CDR2 YFSETQ. The CDR3 loop is CASSFREGYGYTF. The CDR3 DNA sequence: TGCGCCAGCAGCTTCAGGGAAGGCTATGGCTACACCTTC.

J is TRBJ1-5 and V is TRBV4-1; 8 bases are a match to TRBD1. The ends lost 0 bases at V and 2 bases at J; junction bases unmatched: 15. The germline CDR1 and CDR2 sequences are MGHRA and YSYEKL. The length of the CDR3 is 20 residues. CDR3 bases: TGCGCCAGCAGCCAAGATGCGGCAGGGGGCTTGGTCTATGGCAATCAGCCCCAGCATTTT. Its protein is CASSQDAAGGLVYGNQPQHF.

V gene TRBV5-6 combines with J gene TRBJ1-2; 7 bases agree with TRBD1. Germline V lookup: CDR1 SGHDT, CDR2 YYEEEE. The ends lost 4 bases at V and 0 bases at J; junction bases unmatched: 9. This CDR3 contains 16 residues. DNA for the CDR3: TGTGCCAGCAGCAAGGGACAGTTGTTTTCTAACTATGGCTACACCTTC. This translates into CASSKGQLFSNYGYTF.

The rearrangement links TRBV6-5 to TRBJ1-1, with TRBD1 identical over 9 bases. Germline CDR1 MNHEY, CDR2 SVGAGI. Unmatched junction bases numbered 9, after V lost 6 bases and J lost 4 bases. CDR3 size: 15 residues. CDR3 sequence reads: CASSPGQGLGTEAFF. The CDR3 DNA sequence: TGTGCCAGCAGCCCGGGACAGGGTCTCGGCACTGAAGCTTTCTTT.

For the CDR3, the DNA is TGTGCCAGCAGCTTATCCAGTGGTGATGGCTACACCTTC. This codes for CASSLSSGDGYTF. The gene calls are TRBV7-2 and TRBJ1-2; D is uncertain. CDR3 length equals 13 residues. The germline V gene encodes CDR1 SGHTA and CDR2 FQGNSA. V lost 2 bases and J 6 bases, leaving 10 bases between the germline ends.

The sample holds one count of this clone. The J gene is TRBJ2-2, the V gene TRBV19, with 9 bases matching TRBD1. V was pared by 3 bases and J by 1 base, with 3 bases of the junction left unmatched. The germline gives CDR1 LNHDA, CDR2 SQIVND (reference sequence). The CDR3 has 16 amino acids. For the CDR3, the DNA is TGTGCCAGTAGTATCCTGACAGGGGGGAACACCGGGGAGCTGTTTTTT. Residues: CASSILTGGNTGELFF. The full variable domain, with the rest looked up from reference TRBV19 and TRBJ2-2, is DGGITQSPKYLFRKEGQNVTLSCEQNLNHDAMYWYRQDPGQGLRLIYYSQIVNDFQKGDIAEGYSVSREKKESFPLTVTSAQKNPTAFYLCASSILTGGNTGELFFGEGSRLTVL.

The chain employs TRBV12-3 or TRBV12-4 and TRBJ2-1; D possibly corresponds to TRBD1 (5 bases). V was shortened by 3 bases and J by 5 bases, with 8 bases between the two germline ends. This CDR3 has 13 residues. CDR3 nucleotide sequence: TGTGCCAGCAGTTTCCAGACAGACAATGAGCAGTTCTTC. Encoded protein: CASSFQTDNEQFF.

The chain carries TRBV6-6 and TRBJ1-2; no definite D call. CDR1 MNHNY and CDR2 SVGAGI come from the germline V gene (reference sequence). This CDR3 region has 14 residues. With 2 bases removed from V and 5 bases from J, the gap between germline ends came to 12 bases. The CDR3 here is CASSYPTETYGYTF. The CDR3 DNA sequence: TGTGCCAGCAGTTACCCGACGGAGACTTATGGCTACACCTTC.

The chain couples TRBV10-3 to TRBJ1-2; no definite D call. The CDR3 covers 13 residues. Per germline, CDR1 ENHRY and CDR2 SYGVKD. Trimming stripped 0 bases from V and 4 bases from J, with 6 bases between. CDR3 region: CAISESAVYGYTF. CDR3 DNA sequence: TGTGCCATCAGTGAGTCTGCAGTCTATGGCTACACCTTC.

Written as DNA, the CDR3 is TGTGCCAGCTCACCACGTCTTCGGGGGACAGCTGTCGGGAACACTGAAGCTTTCTTT. Its translation is CASSPRLRGTAVGNTEAFF. The chain has TRBV18 and TRBJ1-1; 7 nucleotides line up with TRBD1. The length of the CDR3 is 19 residues. The V segment lost 1 base and the J segment 1 base; nucleotides outside the gene matches: 15. Looked up from germline, CDR1 is KGHSH and CDR2 is LQKENI.

This sequence joins TRBV12-5 and TRBJ1-6; TRBD1 might be the D (6 bases). Per the germline V gene, CDR1 is LGHNT and CDR2 is FRNRAP. CDR3 length equals 12 residues. V was trimmed by 9 bases and J by 7 bases, leaving 10 bases between them. CDR3 bases: TGTGCTAGCGACAGGACGAATTCACCCCTCCACTTT. This translates into CASDRTNSPLHF.

The chain employs TRBV3-1 (or the pseudogene TRBV3-2) and TRBJ1-1; D is unresolved. The CDR3 is 14 residues long. Germline lookup yields CDR1 LGHDT and CDR2 YNNKEL (reference sequence). The V end was cut by 5 bases, the J end by 5 bases, with 15 bases between. The CDR3 nucleotides are TGTGCCAGCAGCACTCATCATCGTGAGACTGAAGCTTTCTTT. Its translation: CASSTHHRETEAFF.

The gene calls are TRBV18 and TRBJ1-3; D is perhaps TRBD1 (5 bases). V shed 4 bases and J shed 0 bases, with 13 bases lying between them. This CDR3 is built from 16 residues. In germline, CDR1 is KGHSH, CDR2 LQKENI. This CDR3 reads CASSRSGSVSGNTIYF. Written as DNA, the CDR3 is TGTGCCAGCTCACGCTCAGGGTCCGTCTCTGGAAACACCATATATTTT.

This clone was detected once. The chain carries TRBV13 and TRBJ2-7, with D possibly matching TRBD2 (6 bases). This CDR3 is built from 15 residues. Germline V lookup: CDR1 PRHDT, CDR2 FYEKMQ (reference sequence). Trimming cost V 5 bases and J 6 bases, with 20 bases left between them. The CDR3 sequence: CASSPPGTGGSEQYV. The CDR3 bases are TGTGCCAGCAGCCCTCCCGGGACCGGAGGGTCCGAGCAGTACGTC.

This sequence joins TRBV4-1 and TRBJ2-7; D is possibly TRBD2 (5 bases). Per germline, CDR1 MGHRA and CDR2 YSYEKL. This CDR3 spans 14 amino acids. The V end was cut by 4 bases, the J end by 7 bases, with 17 bases between. CDR3 coding DNA: TGCGCCAGCAGCCTGCACGGAGAAACGGGAGAGCAGTACTTC. It translates to CASSLHGETGEQYF.

V gene TRBV5-4 combines with J gene TRBJ1-4; D might be TRBD1 (5 bases). V was pared by 1 base and J by 4 bases, with 8 bases between. The CDR3 sequence is 14 residues long. Germline CDR1 SGHNT, CDR2 YYREEE (reference sequence). This CDR3 reads CASSLRQNNEKLFF. The CDR3 bases are TGTGCCAGCAGCTTGAGACAGAATAATGAAAAACTGTTTTTT.

The chain joins TRBV3-1 (or the pseudogene TRBV3-2) to TRBJ1-2; 8 bases are a match to TRBD1. The CDR3 extends over 14 amino acids. V gave up 3 bases and J gave up 4 bases; unmatched junction bases: 4. Germline CDR1 reads LGHDT; CDR2 reads YNNKEL (reference sequence). In DNA form, the CDR3 reads TGTGCCAGCAGCCAGGACACAGGGGGCTATGGCTACACCTTC. Its translation: CASSQDTGGYGYTF.

V gene TRBV5-5 combines with J gene TRBJ1-5; TRBD1 might be the D (6 bases). Germline V gene sequence: CDR1 SGHKS, CDR2 YYEKEE (reference sequence). The V end was cut by 1 base, the J end by 6 bases, with 11 bases between. This CDR3 region has 14 residues. CDR3 loop: CASSLRGLGQPQHF. Here the CDR3 DNA reads TGTGCCAGCAGCTTGAGGGGGTTGGGTCAGCCCCAGCATTTT.

DNA of the CDR3: TGTGCCAGCAGCCTCCAGACTAACTATGGCTACACCTTC. This encodes CASSLQTNYGYTF. This rearrangement joins TRBV3-1 (or the pseudogene TRBV3-2) to TRBJ1-2; D is unclear. V dropped 4 bases and J dropped 0 bases, with 6 bases sitting between them. CDR1 LGHDT and CDR2 YNNKEL come from the germline V gene (reference sequence). The CDR3 is made up of 13 amino acids.

The chain has TRBV5-6 and TRBJ2-5; 13 bases map to TRBD2. Trimming removed 4 bases from V and 4 bases from J; junction bases left unmatched: 4. The CDR3 is 15 amino acids. Germline V gives CDR1 SGHDT, CDR2 YYEEEE. Written as DNA, the CDR3 is TGTGCCAGCAGCCGAGGACTAGCGGGGGTAGAGACCCAGTACTTC. It is translated as CASSRGLAGVETQYF.